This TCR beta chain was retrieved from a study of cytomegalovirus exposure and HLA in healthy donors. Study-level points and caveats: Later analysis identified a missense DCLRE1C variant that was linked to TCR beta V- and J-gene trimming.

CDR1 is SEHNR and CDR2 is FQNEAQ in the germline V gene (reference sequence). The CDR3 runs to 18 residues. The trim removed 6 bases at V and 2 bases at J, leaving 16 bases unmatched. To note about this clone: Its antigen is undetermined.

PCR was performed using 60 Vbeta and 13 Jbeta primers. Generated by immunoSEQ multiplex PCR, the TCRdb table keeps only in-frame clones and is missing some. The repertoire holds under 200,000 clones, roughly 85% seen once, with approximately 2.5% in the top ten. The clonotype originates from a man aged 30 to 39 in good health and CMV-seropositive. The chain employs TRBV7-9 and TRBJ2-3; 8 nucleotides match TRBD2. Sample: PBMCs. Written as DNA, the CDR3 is TGTGCCAGCAGTCTATCCTCCCCTCTGCGGGGGGTCACAGATACGCAGTATTTT. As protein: CASSLSSPLRGVTDTQYF. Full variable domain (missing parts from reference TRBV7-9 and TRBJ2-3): DTGVSQNPRHKITKRGQNVTFRCDPISEHNRLYWYRQTLGQGPEFLTYFQNEAQLEKSRLLSDRFSAERPKGSFSTLEIQRTEQGDSAMYLCASSLSSPLRGVTDTQYFGPGTRLTVL.